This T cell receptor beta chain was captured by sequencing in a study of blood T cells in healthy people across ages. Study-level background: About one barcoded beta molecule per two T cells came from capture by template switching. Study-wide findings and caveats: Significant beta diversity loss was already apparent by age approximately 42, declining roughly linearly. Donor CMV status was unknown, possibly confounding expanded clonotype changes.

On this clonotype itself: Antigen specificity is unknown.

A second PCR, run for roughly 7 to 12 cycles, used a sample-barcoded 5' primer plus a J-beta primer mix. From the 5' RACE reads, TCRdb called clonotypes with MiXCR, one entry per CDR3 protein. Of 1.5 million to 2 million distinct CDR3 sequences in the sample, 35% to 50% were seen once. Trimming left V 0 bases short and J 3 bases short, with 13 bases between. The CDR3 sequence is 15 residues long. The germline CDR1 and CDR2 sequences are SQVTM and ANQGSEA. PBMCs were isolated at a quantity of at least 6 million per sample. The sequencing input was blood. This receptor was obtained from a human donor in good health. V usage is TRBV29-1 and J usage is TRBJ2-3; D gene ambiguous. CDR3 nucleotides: TGCAGCGTTGAAGATATCCAGGTTCGGACAGATACGCAGTATTTT. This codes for CSVEDIQVRTDTQYF.